The T cell receptor beta chain under discussion was sequenced for a study of T-cell reconstitution after alpha-beta-depleted transplantation in children. Study-level points and caveats: At one year after transplant, newly produced T cells mostly accounted for T-cell counts and diversity. From surviving recipient T cells and thymic progenitors came the high day-60 TCRbeta diversity observed in some patients. Approximately two months post-transplant, alpha-beta T cells reportedly originated from several hundred expanded graft clones.

For TCRbeta, the library was prepared with unique molecular identifiers. MiXCR, applied by TCRdb to the PCR reads, yields one record per CDR3 protein. The sample records hundreds of thousands of distinct CDR3 sequences, less than 20% being singletons. The CDR3 totals 13 residues. Germline lookup yields CDR1 MGHDK and CDR2 SYGVNS. Trimming shortened V by 6 bases and J by 4 bases, and 11 bases separated the two germline ends. Of note for this clonotype: Its antigen is unidentified.

The clonotype originates from a male patient under 18 who had a stem cell transplant for acute lymphoblastic leukemia, so the T cells may come from the graft donor. The material was PBMCs, mostly from graft donor cells, obtained 360 days after TCRalphabeta/CD19-depleted stem cell transplant. The J gene is TRBJ2-3, the V gene TRBV25-1, with D perhaps TRBD1 or TRBD2 (5 bases each). Here the CDR3 reads CASSGAIADTQYF. In DNA, the CDR3 is TGTGCCAGCAGCGGGGCGATCGCAGATACGCAGTATTTT.